This T cell receptor beta chain was profiled in a study of cytomegalovirus exposure and HLA in healthy donors. Note on this clone: Its specificity is not known.

TCRdb's copy holds only in-frame clones and misses some; the assay was immunoSEQ multiplex PCR. The data show about 180,000 clones, 86% seen once. V was pared by 2 bases and J by 9 bases, with 11 bases of the junction left unmatched. Germline CDR1 is MNHNS and CDR2 is SASEGT. The CDR3 extends over 16 amino acids. Broader study findings: Most TCR sequences were rare, but some public TCRs occurred in many donors.

This clonotype was obtained from a young man in good health and CMV-seropositive. Specimen: PBMCs. The chain is built from TRBV6-1 and TRBJ2-1; TRBD2 agrees at 9 bases. The CDR3 loop reads CASSELAGGSMVEQFF. The CDR3 DNA is TGTGCCAGCAGTGAACTGGCGGGGGGGTCTATGGTTGAGCAGTTCTTC.